The entry below describes one T cell receptor beta chain. This record belongs to a study of blood T cell repertoires in COVID-19. Study at large: Researchers got acute and convalescent COVID-19 samples from the United States, Italy and Spain. PBMCs, B-cell-depleted T cells, or T cells provided the cDNA or gDNA that made up the material.

Per the original data handling: Estimates of nucleated cell counts were drawn from the amplification of reference gene primers. The assay was immunoSEQ multiplex PCR, and TCRdb's table has in-frame clones only and misses some. The V and J calls and the clone size are those of that table, but D and trimming were determined from the DNA. The sample has roughly 59,000 clones, roughly 71% seen once. The CDR3 has 16 residues. V dropped 5 bases and J dropped 0; count of bases not matched to a gene: 7. Germline lookup yields CDR1 LNHDA and CDR2 SQIVND (reference sequence). The receptor was isolated from a woman aged 45 to 65 with active or convalescent COVID-19. Sequencing was performed on peripheral blood. V is TRBV19 and J is TRBJ2-1, with TRBD1 matching 7 bases. The CDR3 protein is CASSVSGTVSYNEQFF. The CDR3 DNA is TGTGCCAGTAGTGTCTCCGGGACAGTCTCCTACAATGAGCAGTTCTTC. Based on the CDR3 plus reference TRBV19 and TRBJ2-1, the full variable domain is DGGITQSPKYLFRKEGQNVTLSCEQNLNHDAMYWYRQDPGQGLRLIYYSQIVNDFQKGDIAEGYSVSREKKESFPLTVTSAQKNPTAFYLCASSVSGTVSYNEQFFGPGTRLTVL.